This TCR beta chain comes out of a study of glioma-infiltrating T cells after dendritic cell vaccination. Study as a whole: Patients had newly diagnosed or recurrent glioblastoma and received dendritic cell vaccines. Dendritic cell vaccine was injected intradermally three times, biweekly.

No glioblastoma patient carried an isocitrate dehydrogenase mutation. Primers: 60 V beta forward and 13 J beta reverse. Here immunoSEQ multiplex PCR was the method, and the copy in TCRdb shows in-frame clones only, minus some. The sample lists about 64,000 clones, around 86% occurring once. The material sequenced was blood, taken before dendritic cell vaccination. This receptor was taken from a human donor with glioblastoma.

The CDR3 here is CASSPAGLEAFF. The CDR3 DNA sequence: TGTGCCAGCAGTCCTGCCGGACTCGAAGCTTTCTTT. J is TRBJ1-1 and V is TRBV7-9; no reliable D call. The CDR3 is made up of 12 amino acids. Germline CDR1 SEHNR, CDR2 FQNEAQ (reference sequence). Trimming pared 6 bases from V and 8 bases from J, leaving 13 bases between.